This TCR beta chain was retrieved from a study of post-analysis software for immune sequencing data. Study-level results: Controls showed lower frequencies than patients for 4 or 5 TRBV segments, and TRBV5-6, TRBV5-1 and TRBV20-1 were among these.

The CDR3 length is 12 residues. The V end was cut by 3 bases, the J end by 7 bases, with 9 bases between. Germline CDR1 and CDR2: SQVTM and ANQGSEA. TCR beta libraries were prepared from cDNA with unique molecular identifiers. TCRdb reprocessed the PCR reads via MiXCR and lists one record per CDR3 protein. Here the sample spans fewer than 850,000 distinct CDR3 sequences, roughly 46% being singletons. Points on this clonotype: Its cognate antigen is unknown.

Sequences were obtained from blood. This sequence originates from a girl aged 10 to 17 with multiple sclerosis. This chain connects TRBV29-1 to TRBJ2-2, with D possibly being TRBD2 (5 bases). CDR3 sequence reads: CSVDKSGGELFF. The CDR3 coding sequence is TGCAGCGTTGATAAAAGCGGCGGGGAGCTGTTTTTT.